The 15 T cell receptor beta chains in this list originate from one sample, sequenced in a study of identifying expanded T cells in peripheral blood. Libraries were prepared by immunoSEQ multiplex PCR; TCRdb keeps only in-frame clonotypes and omits some of them. The sample comprises over 100,000 clones, approximately 90% of which are singletons, and just under 8.5% rests with the top ten. Material for sequencing was blood. All receptors derive from a person aged 18 to 70 in good health.

The sample holds one count of this clone. This chain connects TRBV7-2 to TRBJ1-5; no firm D call. CDR3 size: 15 residues. The V gene lost 2 bases and the J gene lost 4 bases, with 12 bases spanning the gap. Germline V gene sequence: CDR1 SGHTA, CDR2 FQGNSA. The CDR3 loop is CASSLSNIFNQPQHF. Written as DNA, the CDR3 is TGTGCCAGCAGCTTAAGTAACATTTTTAATCAGCCCCAGCATTTT.

The rearrangement uses TRBV19 and TRBJ1-2; 9 nucleotides agree with TRBD1. Germline CDR1 LNHDA, CDR2 SQIVND (reference sequence). Unmatched junction bases numbered 6, after V lost 6 bases and J lost 4 bases. The CDR3 sequence is 14 residues long. In nucleotides, the CDR3 is TGTGCCAGTAGCAAGGGACAGGGATTCTATGGCTACACCTTC. It translates to CASSKGQGFYGYTF.

The CDR3 sequence: CATSRWDAPYEQYF. CDR3 bases: TGTGCCACCAGCAGATGGGACGCCCCCTACGAGCAGTACTTC. The chain couples TRBV15 to TRBJ2-7; D may be TRBD1 or TRBD2 (5 bases each). V was pared by 2 bases and J by 2 bases, with 10 bases between. Germline V gene lookup returns CDR1 LNHNV and CDR2 YYDKDF (reference sequence). The CDR3 runs 14 residues.

The gene calls are TRBV27 and TRBJ1-5; D possibly corresponds to TRBD1 (6 bases). The CDR3 loop spans 14 amino acids. Germline CDR1 and CDR2: MNHEY and SMNVEV (reference sequence). V lost 5 bases to trimming and J lost 9 bases, with 17 bases between them. The CDR3 spells CASSKPGVGWPQHF. The CDR3 region has the DNA TGTGCCAGCAGTAAACCAGGGGTGGGTTGGCCCCAGCATTTT.

The V and J genes are TRBV1 and TRBJ1-6. TRBV1 is a pseudogene locus. This CDR3 spans 16 amino acids. CDR3 protein: CTSRGRGGVYNSPLHF. The DNA for the CDR3 is TGCACCAGCAGAGGGAGGGGGGGCGTCTATAATTCACCCCTCCACTTT.

The chain joins TRBV19 to TRBJ2-7, with 7 bases identical to TRBD2. The trim removed 6 bases at V and 0 bases at J, leaving 5 bases unmatched. Germline V gives CDR1 LNHDA, CDR2 SQIVND (reference sequence). CDR3 length: 14 residues. In DNA form, the CDR3 reads TGTGCCAGTAGCAGAAGCGGGGACTCCTACGAGCAGTACTTC. This sequence encodes CASSRSGDSYEQYF. The full variable domain, its missing parts supplied by reference TRBV19 and TRBJ2-7, is DGGITQSPKYLFRKEGQNVTLSCEQNLNHDAMYWYRQDPGQGLRLIYYSQIVNDFQKGDIAEGYSVSREKKESFPLTVTSAQKNPTAFYLCASSRSGDSYEQYFGPGTRLTVT.

This clone was counted a single time. The chain employs TRBV6-5 and TRBJ1-5; D may be TRBD1 (5 bases). Germline CDR1 reads MNHEY; CDR2 reads SVGAGI. Trimming removed 6 bases at V and 2 bases at J, with 14 bases between. CDR3 length equals 15 residues. The CDR3 nucleotides are TGTGCCAGCAGCTGGGACGGAGGGGGCAATCAGCCCCAGCATTTT. Amino acid sequence: CASSWDGGGNQPQHF.

A single count supports this clone. The chain has TRBV6-6 and TRBJ2-5; D is uncertain. This CDR3 is built from 12 residues. Germline V gene sequence: CDR1 MNHNY, CDR2 SVGAGI (reference sequence). The V end lost 11 bases, the J end lost 2 bases, and 12 bases lay between the germline ends. For the CDR3, the DNA is TGTGCCGTCCGAGCGAATCAAGAGACCCAGTACTTC. This codes for CAVRANQETQYF.

The rearrangement uses TRBV6-5 and TRBJ2-5, with D possibly matching TRBD2 (6 bases). Germline values: CDR1 MNHEY, CDR2 SVGAGI. The length of the CDR3 is 15 residues. Trimming removed 0 bases from V and 3 bases from J, with 11 bases in between. CDR3 nucleotides: TGTGCCAGCAGTTACTCGGGACTGAGGGAAGAGACCCAGTACTTC. Translation gives CASSYSGLREETQYF.

The chain uses TRBV28 and TRBJ2-3, with 12 bases lining up with TRBD2. V was clipped by 5 bases and J by 14 bases; unmatched bases: 11. CDR1 and CDR2 (germline): MDHEN, SYDVKM. The CDR3 is 14 amino acids. The CDR3 reads CASSLVLAGGPLYF. DNA for the CDR3: TGTGCCAGCAGTCTAGTGCTAGCGGGAGGGCCACTGTATTTT.

The CDR3 DNA sequence: TGCGCCAGCAGTGGGACAGGCCGTACCTATGGCTACACCTTC. This sequence encodes CASSGTGRTYGYTF. The chain is built from TRBV10-2 and TRBJ1-2; 7 positions agree with TRBD1. V was pared by 4 bases and J by 4 bases, with 6 bases of the junction left unmatched. The CDR3 runs 14 residues. Germline V lookup: CDR1 WSHSY, CDR2 SAAADI.

The chain combines TRBV6-6 with TRBJ2-7, with 9 bases that match TRBD1. Germline-derived CDR1 and CDR2 are MNHNY and SVGAGI (reference sequence). This CDR3 has 14 residues. The V and J ends lost 6 bases and 2 bases, in that order; junction bases with no gene match: 5. This chain's CDR3 is CASRNDRGAYEQYF. The CDR3 DNA reads as TGTGCCAGCAGAAACGACAGGGGGGCCTACGAGCAGTACTTC.

This clone was detected only once. The rearrangement uses TRBV2 and TRBJ1-2; 7 bases agree with TRBD1. CDR3 length: 12 residues. Losses at the gene ends were 6 bases for V and 4 bases for J; bases not matched to a gene: 2. CDR1 is SNHLY and CDR2 is FYNNEI in the germline V gene. The CDR3 loop reads CASRDRIYGYTF. CDR3 DNA sequence: TGTGCCAGCAGGGACAGGATCTATGGCTACACCTTC.

The chain uses TRBV7-9 and TRBJ2-2, with D perhaps matching TRBD1 or TRBD2 (5 bases each). The CDR3 consists of 15 residues. CDR1 is SEHNR and CDR2 is FQNEAQ in the germline V gene (reference sequence). The V and J ends lost 4 bases and 1 base respectively, with 10 bases between them. In nucleotides, the CDR3 is TGTGCCAGCAGCTCCGGGACGGGGAACACCGGGGAGCTGTTTTTT. Residues: CASSSGTGNTGELFF.

The chain joins TRBV5-4 to TRBJ2-2, with a possible D match to TRBD2 (5 bases). Germline V gene lookup returns CDR1 SGHNT and CDR2 YYREEE (reference sequence). The CDR3 consists of 13 residues. V lost 6 bases and J 4 bases, leaving 10 bases between the germline ends. Here the CDR3 DNA reads TGTGCCAGCACCACCGGGATCACCGGGGAGCTGTTTTTT. This translates into CASTTGITGELFF.